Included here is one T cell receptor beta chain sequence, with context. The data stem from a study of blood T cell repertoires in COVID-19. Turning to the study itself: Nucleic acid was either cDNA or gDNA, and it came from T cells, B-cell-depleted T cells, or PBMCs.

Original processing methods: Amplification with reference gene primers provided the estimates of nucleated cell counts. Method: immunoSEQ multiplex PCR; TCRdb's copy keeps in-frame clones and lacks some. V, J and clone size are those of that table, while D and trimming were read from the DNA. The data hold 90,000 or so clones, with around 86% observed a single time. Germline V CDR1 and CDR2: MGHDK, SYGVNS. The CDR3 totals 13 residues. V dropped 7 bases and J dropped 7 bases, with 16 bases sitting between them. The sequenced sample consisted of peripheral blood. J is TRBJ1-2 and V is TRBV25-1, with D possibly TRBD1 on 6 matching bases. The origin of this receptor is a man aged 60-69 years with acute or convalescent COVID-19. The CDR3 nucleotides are TGTGCCAGCATTCCCGGGGGGGCGAGTGGCTACACCTTC. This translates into CASIPGGASGYTF.